This T cell receptor (beta chain) comes out of a study of PD-L1 blockade in urothelial cancer. Study outcomes and limitations: Tumor-associated clones in the blood of durable-benefit patients grew more at 3 weeks.

Libraries were prepared by immunoSEQ multiplex PCR; TCRdb keeps only in-frame clonotypes and omits some of them. This sample has about 87,000 clones, with around 90% found just once. V dropped 3 bases and J dropped 10 bases, with 8 bases sitting between them. The CDR3 contains 11 residues. Per germline, CDR1 SGHDT and CDR2 YYEEEE. Notes on this clone: Its antigen is unidentified.

The time point was: pretreatment peripheral blood. The receptor's source is a woman at least 80 years old with urothelial cancer. V and J are TRBV5-6 and TRBJ2-1; D is perhaps TRBD1 (5 bases). The starting material was PBMCs, obtained around atezolizumab (anti-PD-L1) treatment. The CDR3 DNA follows: TGTGCCAGCAGCTCGACAGTAGAGCAGTTCTTC. It is translated as CASSSTVEQFF.